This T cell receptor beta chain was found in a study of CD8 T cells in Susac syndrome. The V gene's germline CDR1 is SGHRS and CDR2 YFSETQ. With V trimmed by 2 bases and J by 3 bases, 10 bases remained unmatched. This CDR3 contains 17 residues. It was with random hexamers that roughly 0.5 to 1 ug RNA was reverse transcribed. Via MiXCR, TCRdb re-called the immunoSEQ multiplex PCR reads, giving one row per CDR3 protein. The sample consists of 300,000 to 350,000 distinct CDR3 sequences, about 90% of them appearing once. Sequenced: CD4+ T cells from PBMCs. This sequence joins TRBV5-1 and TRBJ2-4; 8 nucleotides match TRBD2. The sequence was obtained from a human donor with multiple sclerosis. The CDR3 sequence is CASSFFSGGGLKNIQYF. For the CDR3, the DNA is TGCGCCAGCAGCTTTTTTTCCGGGGGGGGCCTCAAAAACATTCAGTACTTC.